This TCR beta chain emerged from a study of regulatory T cells in long-lasting Graves disease. Study-level background: Graves' cases, newly diagnosed, had used antithyroid drugs under 3 months. Broader study findings: Peripheral blood was the sole material, not thyroid tissue. Authors noted too few samples as a limitation.

The CDR3 is 14 residues long. Germline trimming cut 5 bases from V and 4 bases from J; bases unmatched to any gene: 9. Germline values: CDR1 DFQATT, CDR2 SNEGSKA (reference sequence). This clonotype appeared many times. Its antigen is undetermined. Indicated time point: newly diagnosed GD, antithyroid drugs for less than 3 months. There was RNA extracted from PBMCs, and the TCR library was made from it. Guidelines of the American Thyroid Association were used to diagnose Graves' disease. Library construction for TCR beta used iRepertoire HTBI primers and Arm-PCR of CDR3 regions. MiXCR, run by TCRdb on the multiplex PCR reads, gives a single entry per CDR3 protein. The data contain around 420,000 distinct CDR3 sequences, around 15% of them singletons.

This rearrangement joins TRBV20-1 to TRBJ2-7; 9 nucleotides agree with TRBD1. The source of this sequence is a female donor with Graves disease. The source material was peripheral blood mononuclear cells (PBMCs), sampled at new diagnosis, from a patient treated with antithyroid drugs. The CDR3 spells CSARTGTGIYEQYF. The CDR3 DNA sequence: TGCAGTGCTCGGACCGGGACAGGGATTTACGAGCAGTACTTC.